The 3 T cell receptor beta chains in this list originate from one sample, sequenced in a study of spatial heterogeneity in lung cancer. Time point given: sample taken at primary tumor resection. Whole RNA from tumor, nontumor lung or frozen PBMC was sequenced unsorted. TCRdb redid the calling of the 5' RACE reads with MiXCR, one entry per CDR3 protein. The data show roughly 91,000 distinct CDR3 sequences, approximately 20% seen once. This material consisted of PBMCs, taken at surgery. The receptors derive from a male donor with early-stage non-small cell lung cancer.

The chain uses TRBV12-3 or TRBV12-4 and TRBJ1-1; 7 bases align to TRBD1. The V and J ends lost 6 bases and 0 bases, in that order; junction bases with no gene match: 4. This CDR3 spans 14 amino acids. The CDR3 spells CASRSGQMNTEAFF. The CDR3 DNA is TGTGCCAGCAGGTCGGGACAGATGAACACTGAAGCTTTCTTT.

The chain links TRBV29-1 to TRBJ2-5; 8 nucleotides agree with TRBD1. The CDR3 runs 12 residues. J gave up 3 bases and V 4 bases, and 1 base lay outside the gene matches. CDR1 SQVTM and CDR2 ANQGSEA come from the germline V gene. Here the CDR3 DNA reads TGCAGCGTTGCGACAGGGGAAGAGACCCAGTACTTC. Translation gives CSVATGEETQYF.

This clonotype was counted between two and nine times. The genes are TRBV19 and TRBJ2-1; TRBD1 aligns across 7 bases. The CDR3 consists of 14 residues. Germline trimming cut 10 bases from V and 8 bases from J; bases unmatched to any gene: 14. Looked up from germline, CDR1 is LNHDA and CDR2 is SQIVND (reference sequence). The CDR3 loop reads CATSRTGWADEQFF. CDR3 coding DNA: TGTGCCACTTCTCGGACAGGCTGGGCGGATGAGCAGTTCTTC. Full variable domain (remainder filled in from reference TRBV19 and TRBJ2-1): DGGITQSPKYLFRKEGQNVTLSCEQNLNHDAMYWYRQDPGQGLRLIYYSQIVNDFQKGDIAEGYSVSREKKESFPLTVTSAQKNPTAFYLCATSRTGWADEQFFGPGTRLTVL.